The 12 T cell receptor beta chains below were found in one sample sequenced in a study of blood T cell repertoires in COVID-19. Assay: immunoSEQ multiplex PCR; the TCRdb copy retains only in-frame clones and omits some. The profile shows some 250,000 clones, over 65% of them singletons. The sequenced sample was peripheral blood. The receptors shown here come from a woman of 80 years or more with acute or convalescent COVID-19.

The chain carries TRBV6-1 and TRBJ1-1, with D unresolved. There are 13 residues in the CDR3. Per germline, CDR1 MNHNS and CDR2 SASEGT. V lost 1 base and J 4 bases, leaving 7 bases between the germline ends. DNA for the CDR3: TGTGCCAGCAGTGAAGTCCGGGGCACTGAAGCTTTCTTT. Encoded protein: CASSEVRGTEAFF.

The chain links TRBV5-1 to TRBJ1-1; no reliable D call. V was trimmed by 2 bases and J by 2 bases, leaving 16 bases between them. The CDR3 runs to 16 residues. Germline-derived CDR1 and CDR2 are SGHRS and YFSETQ. CDR3 residues: CASSFGGSDRNTEAFF. In nucleotides, the CDR3 is TGCGCCAGCAGCTTTGGCGGTTCGGATAGAAACACTGAAGCTTTCTTT.

The sample holds a few counts of this clone. V and J are TRBV5-1 and TRBJ1-1; D is uncertain. CDR1 is SGHRS and CDR2 is YFSETQ in the germline V gene. The CDR3 consists of 14 residues. Trimming cost V 0 bases and J 0 bases, with 6 bases left between them. CDR3 protein: CASSLGRLNTEAFF. In DNA, the CDR3 is TGCGCCAGCAGCTTGGGCCGGTTGAACACTGAAGCTTTCTTT.

V usage is TRBV3-1 (or the pseudogene TRBV3-2) and J usage is TRBJ1-2; 8 bases are a match to TRBD1. The germline gives CDR1 LGHDT, CDR2 YNNKEL (reference sequence). V was clipped by 1 base and J by 5 bases; unmatched bases: 0. This CDR3 contains 13 residues. In DNA, the CDR3 is TGTGCCAGCAGCCAAGGGACAGGGTATGGCTACACCTTC. Its translation is CASSQGTGYGYTF.

The CDR3, as DNA: TGTGCCAGCAGCCAACGTTGGGGAGGCTATGGCTACACCTTC. This translates into CASSQRWGGYGYTF. The rearrangement joins TRBV14 to TRBJ1-2; D is ambiguous. CDR3 length equals 14 residues. The V and J ends lost 2 bases and 4 bases respectively, with 11 bases between them. Germline CDR1 SGHDN, CDR2 FVKESK.

V gene TRBV18 combines with J gene TRBJ2-6, with D possibly TRBD1 on 5 matching bases. V was pared by 3 bases and J by 0 bases, with 15 bases between. The CDR3 length is 18 residues. Germline-derived CDR1 and CDR2 are KGHSH and LQKENI. DNA of the CDR3: TGTGCCAGCTCACCTCAACAGGATGCAAACTCTGGGGCCAACGTCCTGACTTTC. This gives the protein CASSPQQDANSGANVLTF.

The V gene is TRBV5-1, the J gene TRBJ1-6, with D perhaps matching TRBD1 (5 bases). Deletions cut 0 bases from V and 12 bases from J, with 10 bases between. Germline loops: CDR1 SGHRS, CDR2 YFSETQ. The CDR3 sequence is 13 residues long. In nucleotides, the CDR3 is TGCGCCAGCAGCTTGGAGGCAGGGCGACCCCTCCACTTT. Residues: CASSLEAGRPLHF.

This clone is a singleton in its sample. This chain connects TRBV4-1 to TRBJ2-5; TRBD2 matches 9 bases. In germline, CDR1 is MGHRA, CDR2 YSYEKL. This CDR3 region has 16 residues. Unmatched junction bases numbered 8, after V lost 4 bases and J lost 2 bases. CDR3 coding DNA: TGCGCCAGCAGCCGAGCCACAACTAGCGGGCAAGAGACCCAGTACTTC. Protein sequence: CASSRATTSGQETQYF.

The chain carries TRBV6-1 and TRBJ1-2; TRBD1 agrees at 8 bases. With 1 base clipped from V and 4 bases from J, the junction kept 8 bases outside the gene matches. Germline values: CDR1 MNHNS, CDR2 SASEGT. CDR3 size: 16 residues. CDR3 protein: CASSEVWQGAVYGYTF. The CDR3 DNA reads as TGTGCCAGCAGTGAAGTATGGCAGGGGGCTGTCTATGGCTACACCTTC.

CDR3 region: CASRRGTSGASTDTQYF. The DNA for the CDR3 is TGTGCCAGCCGACGGGGGACTAGCGGGGCTAGCACAGATACGCAGTATTTT. The V and J genes are TRBV10-3 and TRBJ2-3; 13 nucleotides agree with TRBD2. The CDR3 covers 17 residues. V was clipped by 10 bases and J by 0 bases; unmatched bases: 10. CDR1 is ENHRY and CDR2 is SYGVKD in the germline V gene.

This clone was found a few times. J is TRBJ1-1 and V is TRBV3-1 (or the pseudogene TRBV3-2); D call uncertain. From germline, CDR1 is LGHDT and CDR2 YNNKEL (reference sequence). The CDR3 consists of 15 residues. The germline V and J ends were trimmed by 6 bases and 4 bases, with 18 bases remaining between them. The DNA of the CDR3 is TGTGCCAGCAGGCTCTCGCGGCTTGGGTTCACTGAAGCTTTCTTT. It codes for CASRLSRLGFTEAFF.

The chain employs TRBV5-1 and TRBJ2-3; the match to TRBD2 covers 12 bases. The germline V gene has CDR1 SGHRS and CDR2 YFSETQ. The CDR3 is made up of 16 amino acids. Unmatched junction bases numbered 4, after V lost 0 bases and J lost 5 bases. The CDR3 coding sequence is TGCGCCAGCAGCTTGGAAGGACTAGCGGGGAGAGATACGCAGTATTTT. This sequence encodes CASSLEGLAGRDTQYF.